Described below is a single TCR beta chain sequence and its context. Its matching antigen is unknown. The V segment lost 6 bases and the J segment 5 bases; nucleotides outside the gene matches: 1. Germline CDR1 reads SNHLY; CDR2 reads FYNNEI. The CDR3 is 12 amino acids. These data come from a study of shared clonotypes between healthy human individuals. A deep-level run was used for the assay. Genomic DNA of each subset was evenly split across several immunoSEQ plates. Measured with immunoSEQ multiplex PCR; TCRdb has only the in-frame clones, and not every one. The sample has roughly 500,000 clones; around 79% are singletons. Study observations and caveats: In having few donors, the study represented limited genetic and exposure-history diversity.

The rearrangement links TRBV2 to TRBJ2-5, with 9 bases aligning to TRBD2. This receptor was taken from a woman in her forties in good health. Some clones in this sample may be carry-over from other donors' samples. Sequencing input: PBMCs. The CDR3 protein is CASSSGRETQYF. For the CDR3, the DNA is TGTGCCAGCAGCAGCGGGAGGGAGACCCAGTACTTC.